The 19 T cell receptor beta chains listed next were all sequenced from one sample in a study of T-cell memory formation after mild COVID-19. TCRdb redid the calling of the 5' RACE reads with MiXCR, one entry per CDR3 protein. The sample holds 200,000 to 250,000 distinct CDR3 sequences, roughly 27% seen once. Sequencing was done on a sample of PBMCs or a T cell subset sorted from them (not recorded which). All receptors derive from an adult woman who had mild COVID-19 (a few samples of this study predate the infection). Cell type and time point are not known.

This chain joins TRBV5-6 and TRBJ2-5, with 8 bases that match TRBD1. Germline values: CDR1 SGHDT, CDR2 YYEEEE. CDR3 length equals 17 residues. Trimming cost V 2 bases and J 5 bases; bases outside gene matches: 14. CDR3 in amino acids: CASSFGMGTGGGETQYF. CDR3 DNA: TGTGCCAGCAGCTTTGGTATGGGCACAGGGGGTGGCGAGACCCAGTACTTC.

This chain uses TRBV27 with TRBJ2-5, with a tentative D call TRBD2 (5 bases). The CDR3 has 11 residues. The germline V gene encodes CDR1 MNHEY and CDR2 SMNVEV (reference sequence). Trimming cost V 2 bases and J 7 bases, with 5 bases left between them. The CDR3 sequence: CASSLRGTQYF. Written as DNA, the CDR3 is TGTGCCAGCAGTTTACGGGGGACCCAGTACTTC.

This clonotype was counted a few times. This chain joins TRBV7-2 and TRBJ2-5; 12 bases align to TRBD1. Germline trimming cut 3 bases from V and 4 bases from J; bases unmatched to any gene: 3. The CDR3 extends over 15 amino acids. Germline loops: CDR1 SGHTA, CDR2 FQGNSA. CDR3 sequence reads: CASSLGQGALETQYF. The DNA for the CDR3 is TGTGCCAGCAGCTTGGGACAGGGGGCATTAGAGACCCAGTACTTC.

The genes are TRBV12-3 or TRBV12-4 and TRBJ2-7, with TRBD1 matching 8 bases. J lost 0 bases, V lost 3 bases, and 4 bases had no gene match. This CDR3 is 15 amino acids long. Here the CDR3 DNA reads TGTGCCAGCAGTTTGACAGGGGACATCTCCTACGAGCAGTACTTC. As protein: CASSLTGDISYEQYF.

This chain uses TRBV29-1 with TRBJ2-7; D may match TRBD1 or TRBD2 (5 bases each). Germline values: CDR1 SQVTM, CDR2 ANQGSEA. The V and J ends lost 4 bases and 0 bases respectively, with 10 bases between them. This CDR3 has 13 residues. CDR3 coding DNA: TGCAGCGTTGTGGGACCTGTCTCCTACGAGCAGTACTTC. It encodes CSVVGPVSYEQYF.

This clonotype appeared a few times. The V gene is TRBV27, the J gene TRBJ2-7; D is unresolved. The ends were cut back, 3 bases at V and 1 base at J, with 7 bases in the middle. Germline values: CDR1 MNHEY, CDR2 SMNVEV (reference sequence). This CDR3 is 13 amino acids long. The CDR3 nucleotides are TGTGCCAGCAGTTTTATGGGTTCCTACGAGCAGTACTTC. This sequence encodes CASSFMGSYEQYF.

The chain links TRBV20-1 to TRBJ2-5; 10 bases agree with TRBD2. The CDR3 has 13 residues. Germline V gene data show CDR1 as DFQATT and CDR2 as SNEGSKA (reference sequence). This CDR3 reads CSQKRGGLETQYF. In nucleotides, the CDR3 is TGCAGCCAGAAGCGGGGGGGCCTGGAGACCCAGTACTTC.

This clonotype was observed a handful of times. CDR3: CASSRDRVGTDTQYF. CDR3 DNA: TGCGCCAGCAGCCGAGACAGGGTCGGCACAGATACGCAGTATTTT. The J gene is TRBJ2-3, the V gene TRBV4-3, with 7 nucleotides matching TRBD1. The junction had 5 bases not matched to a gene; V was cut back by 4 bases and J by 1 base. The CDR3 sequence is 15 residues long. Germline-derived CDR1 and CDR2 are LGHNA and YSLEER.

This clonotype was observed a few times. The chain links TRBV12-3 or TRBV12-4 to TRBJ2-7; D gene unclear. Trimming removed 7 bases from V and 0 bases from J, with 7 bases in between. The CDR3 spans 12 residues. The CDR3 DNA reads as TGTGCCAGCAATTTCGACTCCTACGAGCAGTACTTC. The encoded protein is CASNFDSYEQYF.

V and J are TRBV27 and TRBJ1-2; D gene uncertain. This CDR3 is 13 amino acids long. Trimming stripped 8 bases from V and 8 bases from J, with 18 bases between. The V gene's germline CDR1 is MNHEY and CDR2 SMNVEV (reference sequence). CDR3 in DNA: TGTGCCAGCGCCTTCCGGCAACAGAGGGGCTACACCTTC. Residues: CASAFRQQRGYTF.

V usage is TRBV20-1 and J usage is TRBJ1-4; D is unresolved. V was trimmed by 2 bases and J by 8 bases, leaving 12 bases between them. This CDR3 comprises 13 residues. CDR1 is DFQATT and CDR2 is SNEGSKA in the germline V gene (reference sequence). The CDR3 DNA is TGCAGTGCTAGAAGGGAGGTAGGAGAAAAACTGTTTTTT. Its translation is CSARREVGEKLFF.

This chain connects TRBV10-3 to TRBJ1-5; D unclear. The germline V gene encodes CDR1 ENHRY and CDR2 SYGVKD. The V end was cut by 0 bases, the J end by 7 bases, with 7 bases between. The CDR3 has 13 amino acids. CDR3 loop: CAISESERQPQHF. CDR3 bases: TGTGCCATCAGTGAGTCCGAGAGGCAGCCCCAGCATTTT.

This clonotype has just a few counts. The chain joins TRBV15 to TRBJ2-7; 9 nucleotides agree with TRBD2. Germline-derived CDR1 and CDR2 are LNHNV and YYDKDF (reference sequence). The junction had 6 bases not matched to a gene; V was cut back by 4 bases and J by 5 bases. The CDR3 is 14 amino acids. CDR3 sequence: CATSISGGPDEQYF. CDR3 nucleotide sequence: TGTGCCACCAGCATTAGCGGGGGCCCGGACGAGCAGTACTTC. Combining the CDR3 with reference TRBV15 and TRBJ2-7 gives the whole variable domain DAMVIQNPRYQVTQFGKPVTLSCSQTLNHNVMYWYQQKSSQAPKLLFHYYDKDFNNEADTPDNFQSRRPNTSFCFLDIRSPGLGDTAMYLCATSISGGPDEQYFGPGTRLTVT.

This clonotype was seen at least ten times. The chain recombines TRBV15 with TRBJ2-7; unclear D gene. Looked up from germline, CDR1 is LNHNV and CDR2 is YYDKDF (reference sequence). The germline V and J ends were trimmed by 0 bases and 2 bases, with 11 bases remaining between them. This CDR3 contains 15 residues. The CDR3 sequence is CATSRDSAGAYEQYF. The DNA for the CDR3 is TGTGCCACCAGCAGAGATTCGGCAGGTGCCTACGAGCAGTACTTC.

This clonotype was picked up a small number of times. The rearrangement uses TRBV30 and TRBJ1-2, with D possibly TRBD1 on 6 matching bases. The length of the CDR3 is 13 residues. V lost 8 bases to trimming and J lost 4 bases, with 17 bases between them. The germline CDR1 and CDR2 sequences are GTSNPN and SVGIG (reference sequence). The CDR3 spells CAGPIRGIYGYTF. The CDR3 nucleotides are TGTGCCGGCCCTATCAGGGGAATCTATGGCTACACCTTC.

V and J are TRBV7-9 and TRBJ2-1; no firm D call. Trimming took off 5 bases at V and 5 bases at J, with 10 bases between the two ends. CDR1 is SEHNR, CDR2 FQNEAQ, per germline (reference sequence). This CDR3 region has 13 residues. The CDR3 reads CASSPIMDNEQFF. In nucleotides, the CDR3 is TGTGCCAGCAGCCCAATCATGGACAATGAGCAGTTCTTC.

This clonotype appeared a few times. The J gene is TRBJ2-5, the V gene TRBV7-9; D call uncertain. Trimming cost V 3 bases and J 3 bases, with 11 bases left between them. The CDR3 runs to 14 residues. Germline values: CDR1 SEHNR, CDR2 FQNEAQ (reference sequence). CDR3 amino acids: CASSLRQTEETQYF. For the CDR3, the DNA is TGTGCCAGCAGCTTGAGGCAGACGGAAGAGACCCAGTACTTC.

There are a few counts of this clonotype. The V call is TRBV9, the J call TRBJ2-7; no reliable D call. Trimming pared 0 bases from V and 0 bases from J, leaving 10 bases between. The CDR3 loop spans 15 amino acids. Germline loops: CDR1 SGDLS, CDR2 YYNGEE. CDR3 sequence: CASSVGPLGSYEQYF. CDR3 coding DNA: TGTGCCAGCAGCGTAGGTCCATTAGGCTCCTACGAGCAGTACTTC.

The rearrangement joins TRBV11-2 to TRBJ2-1, with D maybe TRBD2 (5 bases). In germline, CDR1 is SGHAT, CDR2 FQNNGV. The CDR3 is 16 amino acids. Trimming took 3 bases from V and 9 from J, leaving 21 bases between them. CDR3 sequence reads: CASSLMLGTGISEQFF. CDR3 sequence (DNA): TGTGCCAGCAGCTTGATGCTGGGCACGGGGATCAGTGAGCAGTTCTTC.